These T cell receptor beta chains were read from a single sample in a study of T-cell reconstitution after alpha-beta-depleted transplantation in children. TCRdb ran MiXCR on the PCR reads and lists one entry per CDR3 protein. This table has approximately 70,000 distinct CDR3 sequences, approximately 4.4% appearing once. Sequences were derived from PBMCs, mostly from graft donor cells, sampled 180 days after TCRalphabeta/CD19-depleted stem cell transplant. Every receptor here comes from a boy under two years old who had a stem cell transplant for acute myeloid leukemia, so the T cells may come from the graft donor. Both conserved end residues are part of each CDR3. Each record gives: J gene, D gene, V gene, clone size, CDR3 protein, CDR3 DNA. The D gene is left open where the match is weak. A row's size may be missing; if present it is once, few, many or a size class.

J: TRBJ1-1; D: NA; V: TRBV27; size: many; CDR3: CASSLVGLNTEAFF; DNA: TGTGCCAGCAGTTTAGTGGGATTGAACACTGAAGCTTTCTTT
J: TRBJ2-7; D: TRBD1; V: TRBV12-3/TRBV12-4; size: many; CDR3: CASTRTGEYEQYF; DNA: TGTGCCAGCACTAGGACAGGGGAATACGAGCAGTACTTC
J: TRBJ2-2; D: NA; V: TRBV6-2/TRBV6-3; size: many; CDR3: CASSLARYSNTGELFF; DNA: TGTGCCAGCAGCCTAGCCCGCTACTCGAACACCGGGGAGCTGTTTTTT
J: TRBJ1-1; D: TRBD1; V: TRBV30; size: many; CDR3: CAWRNSTGITEAFF; DNA: TGTGCCTGGAGAAATTCGACAGGGATTACTGAAGCTTTCTTT
J: TRBJ2-1; D: NA; V: TRBV6-2/TRBV6-3; size: many; CDR3: CASSSQVYNEQFF; DNA: TGTGCCAGCAGTAGTCAGGTTTACAATGAGCAGTTCTTC
J: TRBJ2-4; D: TRBD1; V: TRBV15; size: many; CDR3: CATSTHGTVKNIQYF; DNA: TGTGCCACCAGCACCCACGGGACAGTCAAAAACATTCAGTACTTC
J: TRBJ2-3; D: TRBD2; V: TRBV6-5; size: many; CDR3: CASSYSGGVADTQYF; DNA: TGTGCCAGCAGTTACTCGGGAGGGGTGGCAGATACGCAGTATTTT
J: TRBJ1-1; D: NA; V: TRBV20-1; size: many; CDR3: CSASPGPAFF; DNA: TGCAGTGCTAGTCCCGGGCCAGCTTTCTTT
J: TRBJ1-2; D: NA; V: TRBV6-1; size: many; CDR3: CASGGAGGRHGYTF; DNA: TGTGCCAGCGGGGGAGCGGGGGGTCGGCATGGCTACACCTTC
J: TRBJ1-1; D: TRBD1; V: TRBV4-3; size: many; CDR3: CANTQGGMNTEAFF; DNA: TGCGCTAACACTCAGGGGGGGATGAACACTGAAGCTTTCTTT
J: TRBJ2-5; D: NA; V: TRBV24-1; size: many; CDR3: CATSDFKDRQETQYF; DNA: TGTGCCACCAGTGATTTTAAGGACAGACAAGAGACCCAGTACTTC
J: TRBJ2-7; D: NA; V: TRBV3-1; size: many; CDR3: CASSHLGGNSYEQYF; DNA: TGTGCCAGCAGCCATTTAGGGGGAAACTCCTACGAGCAGTACTTC
J: TRBJ1-4; D: TRBD1; V: TRBV27; size: many; CDR3: CASRSETGNEKLFF; DNA: TGTGCCAGCAGGTCGGAGACAGGGAATGAAAAACTGTTTTTT
J: TRBJ1-5; D: NA; V: TRBV12-3/TRBV12-4; size: few; CDR3: CASSLGSPGDQPQHF; DNA: TGTGCCAGCAGCCTCGGGAGTCCGGGGGATCAGCCCCAGCATTTT
J: TRBJ2-1; D: NA; V: TRBV2; size: NA; CDR3: CASMRGGDSYNEQFF; DNA: TGTGCCAGCATGAGGGGGGGGGACAGCTACAATGAGCAGTTCTTC
J: TRBJ2-1; D: NA; V: TRBV5-6; size: many; CDR3: CASSPLRGWQFF; DNA: TGTGCCAGCAGTCCGTTACGGGGTTGGCAGTTCTTC
J: TRBJ1-4; D: NA; V: TRBV7-9; size: many; CDR3: CASSQERTYINEKLFF; DNA: TGTGCCAGCAGCCAAGAGAGGACGTACATAAATGAAAAACTGTTTTTT
J: TRBJ2-2; D: NA; V: TRBV6-1; size: many; CDR3: CASSDPDDGGELFF; DNA: TGTGCCAGCAGTGACCCGGACGACGGGGGGGAGCTGTTTTTT
J: TRBJ1-6; D: NA; V: TRBV27; size: many; CDR3: CASSKYSSYNSPLHF; DNA: TGTGCCAGCAGTAAATATAGCTCCTATAATTCACCCCTCCACTTT
J: TRBJ2-1; D: NA; V: TRBV18; size: many; CDR3: CASSPPDSSYNEQFF; DNA: TGTGCCAGCTCACCACCGGACAGTTCCTACAATGAGCAGTTCTTC
J: TRBJ2-3; D: TRBD2; V: TRBV7-6; size: many; CDR3: CASSFGTSGGDTQYF; DNA: TGTGCCAGCAGCTTCGGGACTAGCGGGGGGGATACGCAGTATTTT
J: TRBJ2-2; D: TRBD2; V: TRBV15; size: many; CDR3: CATSRDPTGGGPGELFF; DNA: TGTGCCACCAGCAGAGATCCCACCGGGGGGGGTCCCGGGGAGCTGTTTTTT
J: TRBJ2-1; D: TRBD1; V: TRBV30; size: many; CDR3: CAWSVGQVYNEQFF; DNA: TGTGCCTGGAGTGTCGGACAGGTCTACAATGAGCAGTTCTTC
J: TRBJ2-2; D: NA; V: TRBV7-3; size: many; CDR3: CASSSVLNTGELFF; DNA: TGTGCCAGCAGCTCCGTTTTGAACACCGGGGAGCTGTTTTTT
J: TRBJ2-2; D: TRBD1; V: TRBV12-3/TRBV12-4; size: many; CDR3: CASSPGQGRRNGELFF; DNA: TGTGCCAGCAGTCCGGGACAGGGGAGAAGAAACGGGGAGCTGTTTTTT
J: TRBJ2-1; D: TRBD2; V: TRBV18; size: many; CDR3: CASSPPKAGGLNEQFF; DNA: TGTGCCAGCTCACCACCGAAAGCGGGGGGGCTGAATGAGCAGTTCTTC
J: TRBJ2-3; D: NA; V: TRBV20-1; size: many; CDR3: CSARGAAGRFTDTQYF; DNA: TGCAGTGCTAGAGGGGCGGCGGGGAGATTCACAGATACGCAGTATTTT
J: TRBJ2-3; D: NA; V: TRBV12-3/TRBV12-4; size: many; CDR3: CASSPRVGGTDTQYF; DNA: TGTGCCAGCAGCCCCAGGGTCGGTGGCACAGATACGCAGTATTTT
J: TRBJ2-4; D: TRBD1; V: TRBV5-1; size: many; CDR3: CASSPHQGVSKNIQYF; DNA: TGCGCCAGCAGCCCCCACCAGGGGGTTTCCAAAAACATTCAGTACTTC
J: TRBJ2-1; D: NA; V: TRBV18; size: many; CDR3: CASSPQGNEQFF; DNA: TGTGCCAGCTCGCCGCAGGGGAATGAGCAGTTCTTC
J: TRBJ2-2; D: NA; V: TRBV12-3/TRBV12-4; size: many; CDR3: CASSSRDEGHTGELFF; DNA: TGTGCCAGCAGCAGCCGGGACGAGGGGCACACCGGGGAGCTGTTTTTT
J: TRBJ2-2; D: NA; V: TRBV19; size: many; CDR3: CASSDRTGELFF; DNA: TGTGCCAGTAGTGACAGAACCGGGGAGCTGTTTTTT
J: TRBJ2-1; D: NA; V: TRBV20-1; size: many; CDR3: CSARKFSYNEQFF; DNA: TGCAGTGCTAGAAAGTTCTCCTACAATGAGCAGTTCTTC
J: TRBJ1-2; D: NA; V: TRBV6-1; size: many; CDR3: CAEGGGYGYTF; DNA: TGTGCCGAGGGAGGGGGTTATGGCTACACCTTC
J: TRBJ1-2; D: NA; V: TRBV7-9; size: many; CDR3: CASSPPGGYTF; DNA: TGTGCCAGCAGCCCCCCGGGCGGCTACACCTTC
J: TRBJ2-1; D: TRBD1; V: TRBV29-1; size: many; CDR3: CSVGGGLSSYNEQFF; DNA: TGCAGCGTTGGAGGGGGCCTCAGCTCCTACAATGAGCAGTTCTTC
J: TRBJ2-2; D: NA; V: TRBV7-3; size: many; CDR3: CASSLGRTNTGELFF; DNA: TGTGCCAGCAGCTTAGGACGGACGAACACCGGGGAGCTGTTTTTT
J: TRBJ2-7; D: NA; V: TRBV12-3/TRBV12-4; size: many; CDR3: CASSFGLSYEQYF; DNA: TGTGCCAGCAGTTTTGGACTCTCCTACGAGCAGTACTTC
J: TRBJ2-7; D: NA; V: TRBV20-1; size: many; CDR3: CSAQTGAYEQYF; DNA: TGCAGTGCCCAGACGGGAGCCTACGAGCAGTACTTC
J: TRBJ2-3; D: NA; V: TRBV5-6; size: many; CDR3: CASSPRGGADTQYF; DNA: TGTGCCAGCAGCCCGAGGGGGGGCGCAGATACGCAGTATTTT
J: TRBJ2-5; D: NA; V: TRBV5-4; size: many; CDR3: CASSPGPKETQYF; DNA: TGTGCCAGCAGCCCCGGGCCCAAGGAGACCCAGTACTTC
J: TRBJ1-5; D: NA; V: TRBV20-1; size: many; CDR3: CSARPGIPSNQPQHF; DNA: TGCAGTGCTAGGCCAGGGATCCCTAGCAATCAGCCCCAGCATTTT
J: TRBJ1-2; D: NA; V: TRBV19; size: many; CDR3: CASRGRGYGYTF; DNA: TGTGCCAGTAGGGGTAGGGGCTATGGCTACACCTTC
J: TRBJ1-3; D: TRBD1; V: TRBV5-1; size: NA; CDR3: CASSLAAAGGRNTIYF; DNA: TGCGCCAGCAGCTTGGCCGCGGCAGGGGGAAGAAACACCATATATTTT
J: TRBJ2-1; D: TRBD2; V: TRBV4-1; size: many; CDR3: CASSQVFLAGGPPYNEQFF; DNA: TGCGCCAGCAGCCAAGTCTTTCTAGCGGGGGGGCCCCCCTACAATGAGCAGTTCTTC
J: TRBJ2-1; D: NA; V: TRBV5-1; size: many; CDR3: CASSLESRSYNEQFF; DNA: TGCGCCAGCAGCTTGGAGTCCCGCTCCTACAATGAGCAGTTCTTC